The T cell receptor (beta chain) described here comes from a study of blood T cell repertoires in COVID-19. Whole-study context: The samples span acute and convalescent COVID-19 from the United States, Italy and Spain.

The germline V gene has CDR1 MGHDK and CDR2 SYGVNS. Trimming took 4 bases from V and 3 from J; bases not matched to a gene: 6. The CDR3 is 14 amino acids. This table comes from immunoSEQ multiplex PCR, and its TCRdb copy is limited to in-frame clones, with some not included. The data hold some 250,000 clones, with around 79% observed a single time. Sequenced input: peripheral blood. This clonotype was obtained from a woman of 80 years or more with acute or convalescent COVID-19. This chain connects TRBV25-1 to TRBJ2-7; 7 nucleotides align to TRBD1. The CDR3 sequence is CASSGRQGLYEQYF. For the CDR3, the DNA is TGTGCCAGCAGTGGGAGACAGGGTCTCTACGAGCAGTACTTC.